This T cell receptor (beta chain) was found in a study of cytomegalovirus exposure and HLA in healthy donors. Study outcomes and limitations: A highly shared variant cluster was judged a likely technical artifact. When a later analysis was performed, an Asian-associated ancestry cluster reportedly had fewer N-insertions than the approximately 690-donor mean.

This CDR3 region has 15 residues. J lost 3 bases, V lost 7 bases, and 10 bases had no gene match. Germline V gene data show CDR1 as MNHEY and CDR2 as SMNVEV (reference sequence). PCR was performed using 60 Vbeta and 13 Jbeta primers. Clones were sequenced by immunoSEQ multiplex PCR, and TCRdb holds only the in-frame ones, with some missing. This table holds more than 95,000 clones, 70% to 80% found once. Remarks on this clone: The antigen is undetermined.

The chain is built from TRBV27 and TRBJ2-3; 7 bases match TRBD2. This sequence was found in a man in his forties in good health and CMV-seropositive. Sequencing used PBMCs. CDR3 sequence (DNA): TGTGCCAGCACCACCCGGGGGGACCCGACAGATACGCAGTATTTT. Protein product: CASTTRGDPTDTQYF.